The 7 T cell receptor beta chains below were found in one sample sequenced in a study of tumor and adjacent non-tumor tissue in lung cancer. Three rounds of nested PCR, following a modified ARM-PCR protocol, produced the TCRbeta library. TCRdb passed the multiplex PCR reads through MiXCR, listing each CDR3 protein once. The sample contains about 200,000 distinct CDR3 sequences, 60% to 85% of which appear only once. RNA was extracted from bulk tissue without any cell sorting. Sequencing was done on a sample of lung tumor tissue. Receptor source: a man in his sixties with non-small cell lung cancer.

In its sample, this clonotype was seen once. Just one base apart from a much larger clone, this may be a read error. The CDR3 loop reads CASNHGGTGDYNEQFF. CDR3 bases: TGTGCCAGCAACCATGGCGGGACAGGGGACTACAATGAGCAGTTCTTC. V is TRBV11-1 and J is TRBJ2-1; TRBD1 aligns across 10 bases. Germline assignment: CDR1 SGHAT and CDR2 FQDESV (reference sequence). The CDR3 spans 16 residues. V gave up 7 bases and J gave up 3 bases; unmatched junction bases: 9.

This rearrangement joins TRBV20-1 to TRBJ2-2; 11 bases fit TRBD2. Germline V gene data show CDR1 as DFQATT and CDR2 as SNEGSKA (reference sequence). CDR3 length: 17 amino acids. The CDR3 reads CDARDLSGRAGTGELFF. The DNA of the CDR3 is TGCGATGCTAGAGATCTTAGCGGGAGGGCCGGGACCGGGGAGCTGTTTTTT.

The chain joins TRBV20-1 to TRBJ1-6; D is unclear. This CDR3 contains 15 residues. Per germline, CDR1 DFQATT and CDR2 SNEGSKA (reference sequence). The V gene lost 6 bases and the J gene lost 0 bases, with 12 bases spanning the gap. The CDR3 loop is CSAWESGSYNSPLHF. Here the CDR3 DNA reads TGCAGTGCCTGGGAGTCCGGCTCCTATAATTCACCCCTCCACTTT.

The chain couples TRBV20-1 to TRBJ2-7, with 8 bases aligning to TRBD2. CDR3 length: 12 residues. Germline CDR1 reads DFQATT; CDR2 reads SNEGSKA (reference sequence). The ends lost 6 bases at V and 12 bases at J; junction bases unmatched: 13. CDR3 sequence (DNA): TGCAGTGCCATCGGGGGGGACTCCGAGTGGTACTTC. Its translation: CSAIGGDSEWYF.

As regards this clonotype: This sequence may be a read error, since a much larger clone differs from it by one base. The conserved phenylalanine or tryptophan normally closing the CDR3 is absent here, so this likely arose from a read error. This chain connects TRBV20-1 to TRBJ2-1; perhaps D is TRBD1 or TRBD2 (6 bases each). Deletions cut 1 base from V and 0 bases from J, with 13 bases between. Germline loops: CDR1 DFQATT, CDR2 SNEGSKA (reference sequence). The CDR3 consists of 16 residues. CDR3 nucleotide sequence: TGCAGTGCTAGAGGGGGGGACACTCCCTCCTACAATGAGCAGTTCGTC. Translated, it gives CSARGGDTPSYNEQFV.

To note about this clonotype: A read error may produce the germline difference seen at one junction end. The chain joins TRBV4-3 to TRBJ2-2; D might be TRBD1 or TRBD2, each matching 5 bases. The CDR3 consists of 15 residues. Germline V gene sequence: CDR1 LGHNA, CDR2 YSLEER. The CDR3 here is CASSQWAENTRELFF. The CDR3 region has the DNA TGCGCCAGCAGCCAATGGGCCGAGAACACCAGGGAGTTGTTTTTT.

With regard to this clonotype: A much larger clone lies a single base off, so this may be a read error. The chain couples TRBV12-3 or TRBV12-4 to TRBJ2-1; 9 nucleotides align to TRBD2. This CDR3 contains 16 residues. The CDR3 here is CASRPPGLALTNDQFF. As DNA, the CDR3 is TGTGCCAGCAGGCCTCCGGGACTAGCACTTACGAATGATCAGTTCTTC.